The source of this TCR beta chain is a study of blood T cell repertoires in COVID-19. Assay used: immunoSEQ multiplex PCR; TCRdb lists only in-frame clones, some missing. This table holds fewer than 200,000 clones, more than 70% found once. V lost 5 bases to trimming and J lost 0 bases, with 12 bases between them. The germline V gene has CDR1 SNHLY and CDR2 FYNNEI. This CDR3 region has 15 residues. The specimen was peripheral blood. This sequence originates from a woman in her 70s who had recovered from COVID-19. The chain joins TRBV2 to TRBJ2-3, with D perhaps matching TRBD1 (6 bases). For the CDR3, the DNA is TGTGCCAGCAGTACAGGGCGCCCTAGCACAGATACGCAGTATTTT. This translates into CASSTGRPSTDTQYF.